This T cell receptor beta chain was sequenced during a study of blood T cell repertoires in COVID-19 (dated by TCRdb to 2018 to 2020). Regarding the study in general: The collaborator samples originated in the United States, Italy and Spain and spanned the acute and convalescent phases of COVID-19. The prospective study material was composed of cDNA or gDNA derived from T cells, B-cell-depleted T cells, or PBMCs. Subjects who had been exposed to COVID-19, were actively infected with it, or had recovered from it provided the deeply sampled blood TCRbeta repertoires that made up the dataset. The repertoires were released in a freely available public database intended as a resource for research on the immune response to SARS-CoV-2. The samples were drawn from two sources: the first 160 participants of the ongoing ImmuneRACE study, and 1,254 subjects contributed by 6 global collaborators. Sample metadata almost always included a de-identified subject ID, COVID-19 status, age in years and sex. HLA class I and class II types, where available, came from metadata supplied by the sample provider rather than from assay-based typing. Overall study outcomes, separate from this receptor: The amount of clinical and demographic metadata varied by source and participant and was provided uncurated.

As for this clone: No antigen is known for it. Base qualities are not provided; no much larger clone lies one nucleotide away.

TCRbeta CDR3 regions were amplified from genomic DNA by means of the immunoSEQ Assay, a bias-controlled multiplex PCR. Processing in the source paper ran as follows. The number of nucleated cells in each sample was estimated by amplification of reference gene primers within the assay. To quantify the absolute abundance of each unique TCRbeta CDR3 rearrangement, sequence reads were collapsed and filtered. For each sample, productive Simpson clonality was calculated as the square root of Simpson's diversity index across productive rearrangements. TCRdb carries this immuneACCESS record with in-frame sequences only. Its versions omit some clonotypes, under half of them owing to an unresolved V gene in the studies checked, with the rest unexplained. V, J and clone size reflect that table, while D and trimming were determined from the DNA. In all, the sample holds around 4,800 clones, and approximately 70% of those were seen once. Clones ranked in the top ten supply 37% of the sample.

V ends up 3 bases short and J 1 base short, with an unmatched junction base count of 8. The CDR3, cysteine through phenylalanine, is 16 amino acids long. The DNA shown is the 48-base CDR3, in frame from base 1. The germline V gene (reference sequence) yields SGHKS for CDR1 and YYEKEE for CDR2. Whole blood was collected in K2EDTA tubes by collaborating institutions according to the institutions' own protocols. For TCRbeta analysis, collaborators shipped samples as frozen whole blood, isolated PBMCs, or DNA extracted from either of those sample types. The TCR sequence derives from a human donor in a cohort sampled during active COVID-19. Input material: peripheral blood. Rearrangement joined TRBV5-5 to TRBJ2-3, and TRBD2 aligns with 7 junction nucleotides. The sequenced DNA is TGTGCCAGCAGCTCCGTAGCGGGTAGGGGCACAGATACGCAGTATTTT. This translates into CASSSVAGRGTDTQYF.